Shown below are 6 T cell receptor beta chains from a single sample sequenced in a study of blood T cell repertoires in COVID-19. The data were produced by immunoSEQ multiplex PCR, yet TCRdb's version contains in-frame clones alone and is incomplete. There are some 300,000 clones in the sample; about 91% occur only once, and 5.5% to 7% lies in the top ten. Sample: peripheral blood. The receptors come from a woman aged 25 to 39 who had recovered from COVID-19.

This chain links TRBV15 with TRBJ2-3; 7 nucleotides line up with TRBD2. The CDR3 contains 14 residues. Germline V lookup: CDR1 LNHNV, CDR2 YYDKDF (reference sequence). V lost 0 bases and J lost 4; bases outside the gene matches: 1. DNA of the CDR3: TGTGCCACCAGCAGAGATGGGGGGGCAGATACGCAGTATTTT. It yields the protein CATSRDGGADTQYF.

This chain links TRBV6-5 with TRBJ1-5; no reliable D call. The germline V gene encodes CDR1 MNHEY and CDR2 SVGAGI. This CDR3 is 13 amino acids long. The V and J ends lost 3 bases and 7 bases respectively, with 10 bases between them. The CDR3 region has the DNA TGTGCCAGCAGTTATGGATCGGGGCAGCCCCAGCATTTT. Translating it yields CASSYGSGQPQHF.

The chain carries TRBV18 and TRBJ2-5; the D gene is possibly TRBD2 (6 bases). The CDR3 spans 16 residues. Germline loops: CDR1 KGHSH, CDR2 LQKENI. Trimming took off 1 base at V and 4 bases at J, with 16 bases between the two ends. The CDR3, as DNA: TGTGCCAGCTCACCACGGACGACTAGTGGGCCAGAGACCCAGTACTTC. It is translated as CASSPRTTSGPETQYF.

The chain recombines TRBV7-2 with TRBJ1-6; 7 positions agree with TRBD1. Germline V CDR1 and CDR2: SGHTA, FQGNSA. The CDR3 loop spans 15 amino acids. V was pared by 7 bases and J by 6 bases, with 9 bases of the junction left unmatched. The CDR3 reads CASTRGGQLNSPLHF. CDR3 in DNA: TGTGCCAGCACTCGGGGGGGACAGCTTAATTCACCCCTCCACTTT.

This chain uses TRBV6-5 with TRBJ1-6; possibly TRBD1 for D (6 bases). The CDR3 runs to 14 residues. The germline V gene has CDR1 MNHEY and CDR2 SVGAGI. The V end was cut by 4 bases, the J end by 5 bases, with 9 bases between. The CDR3, as DNA: TGTGCCAGCAGTTGGGACACCAATAATTCACCCCTCCACTTT. Its translation: CASSWDTNNSPLHF.

The gene calls are TRBV7-2 and TRBJ1-5; maybe TRBD1 (5 bases). Germline CDR1 SGHTA, CDR2 FQGNSA. The V gene lost 5 bases and the J gene lost 5 bases, with 16 bases spanning the gap. CDR3 length: 15 amino acids. The CDR3 DNA follows: TGTGCCAGCAGCCCACAGATGGGAGGGGATCAGCCCCAGCATTTT. It yields the protein CASSPQMGGDQPQHF.